This record looks at one T cell receptor (beta chain) sequence and its context. What it binds is unknown. This entry is derived from a study of T cell repertoires in cytomegalovirus infection. For the study at large: HLA-B-restricted CMV epitopes that are well studied were used alongside recently identified HLA-C-restricted ones. CMV infection and matching HLA type were both indicated by public TCR beta signatures.

Trimming stripped 5 bases from V and 5 bases from J, with 21 bases between. CDR1 and CDR2 (germline): SGHAT, FQDESV (reference sequence). The CDR3 consists of 16 residues. Whole-study results and caveats: Ex vivo, HLA-C-restricted CMV-specific TCR beta clonotypes prevailed over the rest of the response. Cumulative frequency of public TCR beta families picked out carriers of CMV plus the relevant HLA.

TCRdb re-analysed the reads in MiXCR, keeping a single row per CDR3 protein. The sample has fewer than 85,000 distinct CDR3 sequences, more than 40% seen once; the top ten hold 85% to 95%. The origin of this receptor is a human donor in good health (CMV status not recorded). Some clones in this sample may be carry-over from other donors' samples. The chain recombines TRBV11-1 with TRBJ2-5; D is uncertain. The sequencing used CD8+ T cells from cultured PBMCs, collected from culture after CMV antigen stimulation. For the CDR3, the DNA is TGTGCCAGCAGCATAGGTGCCAAGGTCGTGGGGGAGACCCAGTACTTC. Its protein product is CASSIGAKVVGETQYF. The full variable domain, its missing parts supplied by reference TRBV11-1 and TRBJ2-5, is EAEVAQSPRYKITEKSQAVAFWCDPISGHATLYWYRQILGQGPELLVQFQDESVVDDSQLPKDRFSAERLKGVDSTLKIQPAELGDSAMYLCASSIGAKVVGETQYFGPGTRLLVL.